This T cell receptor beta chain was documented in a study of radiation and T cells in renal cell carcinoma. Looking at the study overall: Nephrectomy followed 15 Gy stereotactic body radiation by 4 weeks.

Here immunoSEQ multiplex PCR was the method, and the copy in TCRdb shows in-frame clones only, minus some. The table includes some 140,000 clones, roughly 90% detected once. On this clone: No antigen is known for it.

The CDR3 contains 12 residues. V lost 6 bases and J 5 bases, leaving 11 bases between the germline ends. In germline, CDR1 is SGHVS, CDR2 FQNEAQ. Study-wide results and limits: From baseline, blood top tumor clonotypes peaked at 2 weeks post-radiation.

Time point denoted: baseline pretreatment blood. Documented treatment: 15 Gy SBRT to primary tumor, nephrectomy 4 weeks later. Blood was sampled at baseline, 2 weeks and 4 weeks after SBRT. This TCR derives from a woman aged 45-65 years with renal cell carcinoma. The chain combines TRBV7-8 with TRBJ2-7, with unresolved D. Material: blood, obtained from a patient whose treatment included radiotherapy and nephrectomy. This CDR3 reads CASSWRDDEQYF. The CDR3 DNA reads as TGTGCCAGCAGTTGGAGAGACGACGAGCAGTACTTC.